The entry below gives a single T cell receptor beta chain sequence along with its context. Its antigen is unknown. Base qualities are not recorded, but no much larger clone differs from it by a single base. The source of the sample is a study of cytomegalovirus exposure and HLA in healthy donors listed by TCRdb under 2017. Regarding the study in general: According to an earlier analysis of around 600 of the donors, some 180 million T cells yielded over 100 million unique TCR beta sequences and 276 Gb of sequence data. To decide whether each TCR beta V gene segment behaved as functional or pseudogenic, an earlier analysis of approximately 600 of the donors relied on high-throughput TCR beta sequencing. Because of strong linkage in the cohort, four to six DR-DQ haplotypes were treated as single units for association and clustering. The study was designed to test whether signatures of past pathogen exposure could be identified by cataloging public T cell receptors. The study profiled the T cell repertoires of 500 to 800 subjects by immunosequencing and related them to cytomegalovirus serostatus. In the later analysis, no new phenotypic data were used to find candidate immune exposures; instead, reliance was placed on TCR beta sequences and their occurrence across donors. Typing coverage differed by locus: A, B, C, DRB1 and DQB1 were typed in roughly 620-630 donors, DQA1 in about 560, DPA1 in 606, and DPB1 in roughly 450. Donor age, sex, ethnicity and CMV serostatus were compiled alongside the repertoire data. The genetic ancestry cluster associated with self-reported Caucasian donors included around 76% of the approximately 410 genotyped donors. To study patterns of TCR occurrence, a later analysis re-analyzed previously published TCR beta repertoires from several hundred donors and added high-resolution HLA genotyping. An early release covering roughly 580 HLA-typed donors comprised about 300 gigabases of sequencing data and tens of millions of unique TCR sequences. Along with the roughly 710-subject first cohort, a separate validation cohort of around 110 different subjects was used. High-throughput TCR immunosequencing, statistical association of individual TCRs with disease status, and machine learning were combined to predict cytomegalovirus infection status. Every discovery cohort repertoire had been produced on one sequencing platform. A later genetic analysis used genome-wide SNP genotypes for about three fifths of the 666 donors, treating that subset as a discovery cohort. Among about 390 genotyped donors of the cohort, an average of about 240,000 unique TCR beta nucleotide sequences were sequenced per donor, around 20% of them non-productive. HLA typing covered class I and class II loci at four-digit resolution.

Library preparation employed the immunoSEQ multiplex PCR assay. For the multiplex PCR, a mixture combining 60 forward primers for TCR Vbeta segments and 13 reverse primers for TCR Jbeta segments was used. Amplification of the CDR3 region of rearranged TCR beta genes was performed with a multiplex PCR assay on genomic DNA. On the Illumina HiSeq System, the amplified TCR beta libraries were sequenced as 87-base-pair reads. The published analysis was carried out like this. Across the 666 repertoires, a later analysis counted some 81 million unique TCR beta chains, 9.5 million to 12 million of which were shared by at least two donors. A nearest-neighbor algorithm error-corrected the raw reads and collapsed the reads into unique sequences, merging closely related sequences to remove PCR and sequencing errors. To assign V, D and J gene segments, CDR3 sequences were aligned to IMGT reference sequences. For a sequence to be retained, at least a six-nucleotide match to both a V gene segment and a J gene segment was required. A rearrangement counted as productive if the CDR3 had no stop codons and remained in frame with V and J, and every other rearrangement counted as non-productive. CDR3 was defined by IMGT convention, running from the second conserved V-encoded cysteine to the conserved J-encoded phenylalanine. The earlier analysis of some 580 of the donors excluded any sequence lacking an unambiguous match to a single V gene segment. An earlier analysis of 550 to 650 of the donors classified V segments as functional when productive rearrangements were above 56.7% and as segregating when the standard deviation between donors was above 5%. A statistical classification framework was built to diagnose cytomegalovirus status from the catalog of TCR beta chain sequences. V and J gene assignment, in a later analysis, came from comparing TCR nucleotide sequences with IMGT/GENE-DB human TR gene sequences. The TCRdist pipeline was used in a later analysis to assign CDR3 sequences and most-parsimonious VDJ recombination scenarios. In a later analysis, each TCR beta chain was defined by its CDR3 amino acid sequence together with its V-gene family, and reads lacking a unique V-gene family were excluded. A later analysis removed 592 highly shared, low-generation-probability nucleotide sequences to deal with suspected cross-contamination and a sequencing artifact. A later analysis calculated a clonal expansion index for each public chain from normalized within-repertoire ranks of inferred template counts. In a later analysis, generation probabilities were computed with a VDJ recombination model fitted to out-of-frame rearrangements, and the resulting probabilities were checked against IGoR. In a later analysis, TCR-TCR, TCR-HLA and TCR-CMV co-occurrence was scored with hypergeometric tests, and a repertoire-size bias correction was applied to TCR pairs. In a later analysis, false discovery rates were estimated by permuting HLA or CMV assignments 20 times. In a later analysis, co-occurring TCRs were grouped using DBSCAN, with TCRdist sequence similarity added in when clustering inside HLA-allele-positive subsets. Repertoires with fewer than 30,000 or more than 120,000 public chains were left out of co-occurrence clustering, as were five repertoires with anomalous nucleotide sharing. Held by TCRdb, this immuneACCESS table contains in-frame sequences only and omits some clones. Under half of the omission traces to an unresolved V gene where checked; the cause of the rest is unknown. Clone size and V and J calls were adopted from that table, with D and trimming inferred from the DNA. This sample lists 120,000 to 150,000 clones; more than 75% were detected once. The top ten constitute 6.2% of the sample.

The germline V gene (reference sequence) sets CDR1 to SEHNR and CDR2 to FQNEAQ. The V end loses 1 base and the J end loses 4 bases, and a stretch of 11 bases separates them. CDR3 length: 15 amino acids, cysteine to phenylalanine. Just CDR3 DNA is preserved here, 45 bases in frame from base 1. Here is what the overall study found, with its caveats: Specific HLA alleles were associated with some 15,000 TCR beta sequences at a false discovery rate of 0.05 in a later analysis. Compared with equally common non-associated chains, HLA-associated TCR beta chains in a later analysis were more clonally expanded and had lower generation probabilities. A further reported finding was that TCR beta sequences accurately predicted the HLA-A and HLA-B alleles for most subjects in the first cohort. A few of the identified cytomegalovirus-associated TCR beta chains were confirmed in vitro to be specific for cytomegalovirus antigens. For the cohort, immune exposure information was limited to CMV serostatus. Correlated functional status among segregating V segments might reflect linkage disequilibrium, but an unknown experimental factor could not be ruled out. According to a later genetic analysis, donors in an Asian-associated ancestry cluster had fewer N-insertions in productive TCRs than the roughly 700-donor mean. When HLA alleles, especially DR and DQ, strongly co-occurred, TCR associations were difficult to assign to individual alleles. The 87-base-pair reads could not distinguish some IMGT-functional V segments, including TRBV6-2 and TRBV6-3, so those segments were excluded. Roughly uniform sequencing depth across donors was assumed in presence/absence analyses, although this assumption may not hold. V-gene and J-gene trimming of TCR beta chains was associated with a missense DCLRE1C variant in a later genetic analysis, and the association was replicated in an independent cohort. The authors suggested that the approach could potentially be extended to other disease states and immunological phenotypes. A later analysis found that most CMV-associated TCR beta chains appeared HLA-restricted, with HLA associations seemingly driven largely by CMV exposure. In an earlier analysis of some 500 of the donors, most TCR beta V segments appeared in productive rearrangements about 90% or about 30% of the time, broadly matching IMGT annotations. In a later analysis, TCR association rates were found to vary across HLA loci, with the most associated TCRs seen for DRB1 alleles and the fewest for HLA-C alleles. The classifier was reported to diagnose cytomegalovirus status with high specificity and sensitivity in both the original cohort and the validation cohort. In the study, some 160 TCR beta chains were listed as associated with cytomegalovirus. A cluster of highly shared sequence variants was judged likely to represent a technical artifact of the sequencing pipeline. Because some donors lacked HLA typing at each locus, the association tests relied only on the typed subset. Most TCR sequences were seen in very few donors, while some public TCRs were found in many individuals. A later analysis reported that several top co-occurrence clusters appeared linked to parvovirus B19, influenza, CMV and Epstein-Barr virus. This cohort had only TCR beta chains sequenced, and the lack of alpha or paired-chain data limited which features could be detected. The earlier analysis of a few hundred of the donors excluded roughly 17 rarely observed V segments, including chromosome 9 orphons, because counts were too low.

The cohort comprised around 690 healthy bone marrow donors. At the time of sampling, all cohort members were nominally healthy, though unrecorded immune exposures were likely present. The donor was CMV seropositive and belonged to the group of around 300 seropositive cohort members. A peripheral blood sample was collected from each donor, and TCR beta sequencing was performed on peripheral blood mononuclear cells. Genomic DNA extraction from the blood cell samples was performed with the Qiagen DNeasy Blood Extraction Kit. The TCR sequence derives from a woman aged 40 to 50 in good health and CMV-seropositive. The V and J genes are TRBV7-9 and TRBJ1-5; the D gene is unclear. The sequenced sample consisted of PBMCs. The CDR3 region reads CASSLDPGTNQPQHF. Here is the DNA: TGTGCCAGCAGCTTAGATCCGGGAACGAATCAGCCCCAGCATTTT.